This T cell receptor beta chain was retrieved from a study of T cell repertoires in ileal Crohn's disease. Time point indicated: neoterminal ileum biopsy at postoperative endoscopy, about 6 months after surgery. Clones were read by immunoSEQ multiplex PCR, and TCRdb kept only the in-frame ones, dropping some. The sample contains fewer than 15,000 clones, approximately 78% of which appear only once. In germline, CDR1 is LNHNV, CDR2 YYDKDF (reference sequence). The CDR3 runs 12 residues. The ends were cut back, 6 bases at V and 4 bases at J, with 6 bases in the middle. This clone was seen a few times. Sequencing used ileal tissue. The chain combines TRBV15 with TRBJ1-4; D ambiguous. The sequence was collected from an adult with Crohn's disease. CDR3 sequence reads: CATRSRNEKLFF. CDR3 in DNA: TGTGCCACCAGGAGCCGTAATGAAAAACTGTTTTTT.